Sequencing of this T cell receptor (beta chain) was carried out in a study of OX40 agonist ivuxolimab in advanced cancers. V was clipped by 0 bases and J by 2 bases; unmatched bases: 4. Germline V gives CDR1 MGHRA, CDR2 YSYEKL. This CDR3 has 16 amino acids. Some clones are missing from TCRdb's copy, which holds only in-frame ones; the method was immunoSEQ multiplex PCR. In the table there are roughly 29,000 clones, approximately 83% of which are singletons. The rearrangement links TRBV4-1 to TRBJ1-3; TRBD1 matches at 7 bases. This TCR derives from an adult with an advanced solid tumor such as melanoma, head and neck, liver or kidney cancer. Sequences were derived from CD4+ or CD8+ T cells sorted from blood, sampled in a trial of the OX40 agonist ivuxolimab. The CDR3 reads CASSQDVRGTGNTIYF. As DNA, the CDR3 is TGCGCCAGCAGCCAAGATGTCAGGGGGACTGGAAACACCATATATTTT.